This T cell receptor (beta chain) is drawn from a study of glioma-infiltrating T cells after dendritic cell vaccination. Overall study: The vaccine used monocyte-derived dendritic cells pulsed overnight with autologous tumor lysate. Findings of the study overall: Survival was not directly related to TCR clonality in these patients.

On this clone: Its antigen is as yet unknown.

Time point noted: after dendritic cell vaccination, including at tumor progression/relapse. TCRB CDR3 was amplified from 2 ug genomic DNA or less. Amplification used 60 V beta primers and 13 J beta primers. Clones were sequenced by immunoSEQ multiplex PCR, and TCRdb holds only the in-frame ones, with some missing. The sample consists of more than 9,000 clones, roughly 77% of them appearing once. Trimming cost V 0 bases and J 7 bases; bases outside gene matches: 3. CDR1 SGDLS and CDR2 YYNGEE come from the germline V gene. The CDR3 length is 15 residues. The chain employs TRBV9 and TRBJ2-1; 11 bases are a match to TRBD2. Source: blood, taken after dendritic cell vaccination. This sequence was found in a human donor with glioblastoma. CDR3 sequence: CASSVGLAGGNEQFF. The DNA for the CDR3 is TGTGCCAGCAGCGTAGGGCTAGCGGGAGGTAATGAGCAGTTCTTC. The entire variable domain, with the rest obtained from reference TRBV9 and TRBJ2-1, is as follows: DSGVTQTPKHLITATGQRVTLRCSPRSGDLSVYWYQQSLDQGLQFLIQYYNGEERAKGNILERFSAQQFPDLHSELNLSSLELGDSALYFCASSVGLAGGNEQFFGPGTRLTVL.